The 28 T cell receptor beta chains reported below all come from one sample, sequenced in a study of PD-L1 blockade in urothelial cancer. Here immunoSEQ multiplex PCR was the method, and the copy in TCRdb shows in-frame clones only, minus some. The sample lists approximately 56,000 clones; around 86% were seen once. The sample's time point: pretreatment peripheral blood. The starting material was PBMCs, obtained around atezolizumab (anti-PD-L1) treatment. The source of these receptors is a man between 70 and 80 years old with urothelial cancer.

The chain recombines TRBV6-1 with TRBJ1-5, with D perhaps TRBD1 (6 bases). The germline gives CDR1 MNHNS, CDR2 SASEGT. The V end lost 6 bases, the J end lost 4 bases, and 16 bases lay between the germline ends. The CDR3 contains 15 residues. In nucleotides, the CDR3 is TGTGCCAGCAGGCCAGGGGCAGGGTCAAATCAGCCCCAGCATTTT. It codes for CASRPGAGSNQPQHF.

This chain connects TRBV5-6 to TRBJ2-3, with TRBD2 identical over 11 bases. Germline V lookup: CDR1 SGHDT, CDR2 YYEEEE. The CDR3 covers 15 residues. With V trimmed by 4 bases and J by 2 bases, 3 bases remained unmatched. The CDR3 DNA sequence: TGTGCCAGCAGCAAGACTAGCGGGGTCACAGATACGCAGTATTTT. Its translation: CASSKTSGVTDTQYF. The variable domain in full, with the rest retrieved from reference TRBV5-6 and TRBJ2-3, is DAGVTQSPTHLIKTRGQQVTLRCSPKSGHDTVSWYQQALGQGPQFIFQYYEEEERQRGNFPDRFSGHQFPNYSSELNVNALLLGDSALYLCASSKTSGVTDTQYFGPGTRLTVL.

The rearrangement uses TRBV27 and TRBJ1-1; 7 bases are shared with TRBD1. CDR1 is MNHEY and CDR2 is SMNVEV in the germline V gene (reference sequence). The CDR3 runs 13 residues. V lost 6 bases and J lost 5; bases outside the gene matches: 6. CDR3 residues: CASSSGQLTEAFF. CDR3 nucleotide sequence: TGTGCCAGCAGCTCGGGACAGCTAACTGAAGCTTTCTTT.

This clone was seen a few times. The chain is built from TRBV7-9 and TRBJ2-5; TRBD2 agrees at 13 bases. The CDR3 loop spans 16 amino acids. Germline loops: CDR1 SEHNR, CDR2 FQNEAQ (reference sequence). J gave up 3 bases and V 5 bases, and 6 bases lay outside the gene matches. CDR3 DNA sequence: TGTGCCAGCAGCGTATTCGGACTAGCGGGAGAAGAGACCCAGTACTTC. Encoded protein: CASSVFGLAGEETQYF.

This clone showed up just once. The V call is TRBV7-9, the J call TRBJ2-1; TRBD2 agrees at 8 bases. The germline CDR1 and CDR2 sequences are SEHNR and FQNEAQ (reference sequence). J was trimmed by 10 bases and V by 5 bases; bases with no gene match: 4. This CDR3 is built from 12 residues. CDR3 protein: CASSPGGNEQFF. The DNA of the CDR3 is TGTGCCAGCAGCCCGGGAGGGAACGAGCAGTTCTTC. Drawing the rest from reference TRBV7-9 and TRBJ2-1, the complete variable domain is DTGVSQNPRHKITKRGQNVTFRCDPISEHNRLYWYRQTLGQGPEFLTYFQNEAQLEKSRLLSDRFSAERPKGSFSTLEIQRTEQGDSAMYLCASSPGGNEQFFGPGTRLTVL.

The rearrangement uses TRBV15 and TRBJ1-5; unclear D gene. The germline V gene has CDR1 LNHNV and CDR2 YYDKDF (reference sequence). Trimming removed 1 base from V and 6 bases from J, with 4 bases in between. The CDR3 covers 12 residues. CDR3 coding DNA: TGTGCCACCAGCAGAGGCGCTCAGCCCCAGCATTTT. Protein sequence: CATSRGAQPQHF.

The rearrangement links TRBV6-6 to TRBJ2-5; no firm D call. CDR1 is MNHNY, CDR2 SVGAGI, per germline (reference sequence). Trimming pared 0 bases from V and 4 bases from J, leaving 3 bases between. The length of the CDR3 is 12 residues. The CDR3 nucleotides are TGTGCCAGCAGTTACTCACTAGAGACCCAGTACTTC. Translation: CASSYSLETQYF.

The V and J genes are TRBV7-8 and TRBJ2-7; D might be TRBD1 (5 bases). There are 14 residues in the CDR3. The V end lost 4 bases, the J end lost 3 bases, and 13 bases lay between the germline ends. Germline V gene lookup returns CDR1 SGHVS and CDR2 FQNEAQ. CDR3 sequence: CASSSRTRFYEQYF. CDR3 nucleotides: TGTGCCAGCAGCTCCAGGACACGTTTCTACGAGCAGTACTTC.

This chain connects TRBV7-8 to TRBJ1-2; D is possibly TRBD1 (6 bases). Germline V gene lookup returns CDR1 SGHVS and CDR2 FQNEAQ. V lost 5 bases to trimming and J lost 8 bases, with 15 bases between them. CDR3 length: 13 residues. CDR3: CASSPAVQGGYTF. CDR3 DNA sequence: TGTGCCAGCAGCCCGGCCGTACAGGGCGGCTACACCTTC.

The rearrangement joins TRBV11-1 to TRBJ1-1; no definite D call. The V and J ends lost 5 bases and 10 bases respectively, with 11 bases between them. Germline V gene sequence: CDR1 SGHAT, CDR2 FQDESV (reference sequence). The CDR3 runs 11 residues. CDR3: CASSTGYGAFF. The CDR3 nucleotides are TGTGCCAGCAGCACGGGGTACGGAGCTTTCTTT. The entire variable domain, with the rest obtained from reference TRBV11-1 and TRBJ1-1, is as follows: EAEVAQSPRYKITEKSQAVAFWCDPISGHATLYWYRQILGQGPELLVQFQDESVVDDSQLPKDRFSAERLKGVDSTLKIQPAELGDSAMYLCASSTGYGAFFGQGTRLTVV.

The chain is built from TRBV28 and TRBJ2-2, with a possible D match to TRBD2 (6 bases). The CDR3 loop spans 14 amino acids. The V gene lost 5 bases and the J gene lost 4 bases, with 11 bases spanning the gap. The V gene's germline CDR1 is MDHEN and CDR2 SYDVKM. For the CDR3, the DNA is TGTGCCAGCAGTGGAGGGGCGTCCACCGGGGAGCTGTTTTTT. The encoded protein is CASSGGASTGELFF. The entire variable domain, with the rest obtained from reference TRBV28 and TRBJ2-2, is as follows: DVKVTQSSRYLVKRTGEKVFLECVQDMDHENMFWYRQDPGLGLRLIYFSYDVKMKEKGDIPEGYSVSREKKERFSLILESASTNQTSMYLCASSGGASTGELFFGEGSRLTVL.

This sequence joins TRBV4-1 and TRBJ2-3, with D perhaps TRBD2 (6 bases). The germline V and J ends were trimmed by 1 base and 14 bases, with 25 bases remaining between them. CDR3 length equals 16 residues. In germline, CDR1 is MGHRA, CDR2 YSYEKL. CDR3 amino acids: CASSQVVAEKHRYAYF. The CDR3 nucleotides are TGCGCCAGCAGCCAAGTCGTAGCGGAGAAGCACAGATACGCGTATTTT.

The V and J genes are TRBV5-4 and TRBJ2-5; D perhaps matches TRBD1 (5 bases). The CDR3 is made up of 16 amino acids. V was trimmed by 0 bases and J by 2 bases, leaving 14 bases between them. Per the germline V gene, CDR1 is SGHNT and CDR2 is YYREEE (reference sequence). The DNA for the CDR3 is TGTGCCAGCAGCTTGGGGGGTGGACAACCTCAAGAGACCCAGTACTTC. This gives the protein CASSLGGGQPQETQYF. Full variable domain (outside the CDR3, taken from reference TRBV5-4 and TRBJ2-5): ETGVTQSPTHLIKTRGQQVTLRCSSQSGHNTVSWYQQALGQGPQFIFQYYREEENGRGNFPPRFSGLQFPNYSSELNVNALELDDSALYLCASSLGGGQPQETQYFGPGTRLLVL.

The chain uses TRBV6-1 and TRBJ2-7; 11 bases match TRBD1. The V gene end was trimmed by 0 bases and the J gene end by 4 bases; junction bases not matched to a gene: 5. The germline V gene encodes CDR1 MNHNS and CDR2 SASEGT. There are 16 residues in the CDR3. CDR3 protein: CASSEARTGGRYEQYF. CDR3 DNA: TGTGCCAGCAGTGAAGCTCGGACAGGGGGCAGATACGAGCAGTACTTC.

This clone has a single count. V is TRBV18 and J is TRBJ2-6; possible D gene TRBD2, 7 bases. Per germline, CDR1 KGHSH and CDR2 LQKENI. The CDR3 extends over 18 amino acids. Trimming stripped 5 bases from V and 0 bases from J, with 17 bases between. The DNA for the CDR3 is TGTGCCAGCTCAACCGGGGGGCGAACTAGCTCTGGGGCCAACGTCCTGACTTTC. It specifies CASSTGGRTSSGANVLTF.

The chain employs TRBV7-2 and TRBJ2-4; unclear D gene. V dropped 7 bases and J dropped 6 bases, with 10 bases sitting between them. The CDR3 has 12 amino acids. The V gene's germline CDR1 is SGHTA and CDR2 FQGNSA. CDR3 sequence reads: CASTLSGNIQYF. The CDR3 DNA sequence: TGTGCCAGCACCCTCTCGGGAAACATTCAGTACTTC.

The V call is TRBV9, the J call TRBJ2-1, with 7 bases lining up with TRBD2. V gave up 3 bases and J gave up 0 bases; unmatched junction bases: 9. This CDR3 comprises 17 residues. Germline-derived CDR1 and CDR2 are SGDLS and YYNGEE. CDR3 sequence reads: CASSAGGTLSSYNEQFF. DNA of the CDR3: TGTGCCAGCAGCGCCGGGGGGACTCTTAGCTCCTACAATGAGCAGTTCTTC. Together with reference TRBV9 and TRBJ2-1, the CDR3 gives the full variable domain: DSGVTQTPKHLITATGQRVTLRCSPRSGDLSVYWYQQSLDQGLQFLIQYYNGEERAKGNILERFSAQQFPDLHSELNLSSLELGDSALYFCASSAGGTLSSYNEQFFGPGTRLTVL.

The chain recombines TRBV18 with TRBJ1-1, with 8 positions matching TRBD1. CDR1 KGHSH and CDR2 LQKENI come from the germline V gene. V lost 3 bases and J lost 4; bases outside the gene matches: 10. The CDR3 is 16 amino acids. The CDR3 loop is CASSPTGTGGGTEAFF. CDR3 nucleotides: TGTGCCAGCTCACCCACCGGGACAGGAGGAGGCACTGAAGCTTTCTTT.

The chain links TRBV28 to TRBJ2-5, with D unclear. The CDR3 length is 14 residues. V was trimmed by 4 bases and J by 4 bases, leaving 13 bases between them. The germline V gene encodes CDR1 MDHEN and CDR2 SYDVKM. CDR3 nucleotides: TGTGCCAGCAGTTCCACTCTAAGTCGAGAGACCCAGTACTTC. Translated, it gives CASSSTLSRETQYF.

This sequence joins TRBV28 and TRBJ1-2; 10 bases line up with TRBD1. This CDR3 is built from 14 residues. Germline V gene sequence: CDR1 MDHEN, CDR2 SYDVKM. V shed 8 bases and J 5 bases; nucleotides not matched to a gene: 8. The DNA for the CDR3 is TGTGCCAGCCATGTGGGACAGGGGTATTATGGCTACACCTTC. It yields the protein CASHVGQGYYGYTF.

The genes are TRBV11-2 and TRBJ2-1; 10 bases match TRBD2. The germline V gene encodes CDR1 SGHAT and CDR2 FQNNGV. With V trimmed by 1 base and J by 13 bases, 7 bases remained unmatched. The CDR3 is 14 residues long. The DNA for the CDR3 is TGTGCCAGCAGCTTAGCGTCCAGCGGGAGGGGTCAGTTCTTC. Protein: CASSLASSGRGQFF.

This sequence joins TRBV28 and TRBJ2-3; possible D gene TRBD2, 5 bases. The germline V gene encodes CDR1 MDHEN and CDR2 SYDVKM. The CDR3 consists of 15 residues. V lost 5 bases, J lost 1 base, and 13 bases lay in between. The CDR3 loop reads CASSPRLTRTDTQYF. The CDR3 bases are TGTGCCAGCAGTCCCCGACTAACCCGCACAGATACGCAGTATTTT. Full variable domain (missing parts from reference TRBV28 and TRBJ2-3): DVKVTQSSRYLVKRTGEKVFLECVQDMDHENMFWYRQDPGLGLRLIYFSYDVKMKEKGDIPEGYSVSREKKERFSLILESASTNQTSMYLCASSPRLTRTDTQYFGPGTRLTVL.

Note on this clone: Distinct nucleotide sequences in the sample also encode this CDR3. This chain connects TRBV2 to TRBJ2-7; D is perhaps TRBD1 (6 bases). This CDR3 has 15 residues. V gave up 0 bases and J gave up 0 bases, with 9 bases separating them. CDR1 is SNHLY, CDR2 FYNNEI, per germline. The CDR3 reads CASSEATGSSYEQYF. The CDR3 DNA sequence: TGTGCCAGCAGTGAAGCGACAGGAAGCTCCTACGAGCAGTACTTC. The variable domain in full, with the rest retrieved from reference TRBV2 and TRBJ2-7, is EPEVTQTPSHQVTQMGQEVILRCVPISNHLYFYWYRQILGQKVEFLVSFYNNEISEKSEIFDDQFSVERPDGSNFTLKIRSTKLEDSAMYFCASSEATGSSYEQYFGPGTRLTVT.

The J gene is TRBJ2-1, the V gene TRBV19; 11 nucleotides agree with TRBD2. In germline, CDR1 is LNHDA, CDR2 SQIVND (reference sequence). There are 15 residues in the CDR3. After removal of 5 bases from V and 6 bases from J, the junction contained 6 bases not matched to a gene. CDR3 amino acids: CASSLSGTSGNEQFF. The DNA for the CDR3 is TGTGCCAGTAGTCTCTCCGGGACTAGCGGCAATGAGCAGTTCTTC.

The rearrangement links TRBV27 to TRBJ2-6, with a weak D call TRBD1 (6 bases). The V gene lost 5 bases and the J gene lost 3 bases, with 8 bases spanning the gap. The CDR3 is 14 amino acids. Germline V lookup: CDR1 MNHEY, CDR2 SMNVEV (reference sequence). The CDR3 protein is CASSQGFGANVLTF. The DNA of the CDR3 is TGTGCCAGCAGTCAGGGGTTTGGGGCCAACGTCCTGACTTTC.

CDR3 nucleotide sequence: TGTGCCACCAGCAGAGATGGTGGTGGGGTCCTTCGGCAGGGTGAAAATCAGCCCCAGCATTTT. Protein product: CATSRDGGGVLRQGENQPQHF. V is TRBV15 and J is TRBJ1-5; possibly TRBD1 for D (5 bases). The CDR3 has 21 residues. Germline V gene lookup returns CDR1 LNHNV and CDR2 YYDKDF (reference sequence). V was trimmed by 0 bases and J by 4 bases, leaving 28 bases between them.

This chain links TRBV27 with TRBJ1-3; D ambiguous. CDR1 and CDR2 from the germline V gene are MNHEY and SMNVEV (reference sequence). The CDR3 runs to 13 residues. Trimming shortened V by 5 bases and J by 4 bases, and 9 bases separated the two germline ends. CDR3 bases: TGTGCCAGCAGTCCTCCGACAGGAAACACCATATATTTT. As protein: CASSPPTGNTIYF.

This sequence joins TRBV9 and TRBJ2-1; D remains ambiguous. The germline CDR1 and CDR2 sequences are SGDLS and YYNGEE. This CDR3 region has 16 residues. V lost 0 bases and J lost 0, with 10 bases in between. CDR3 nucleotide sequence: TGTGCCAGCAGCGTAGGGCTGTCTAGCTCCTACAATGAGCAGTTCTTC. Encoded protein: CASSVGLSSSYNEQFF.